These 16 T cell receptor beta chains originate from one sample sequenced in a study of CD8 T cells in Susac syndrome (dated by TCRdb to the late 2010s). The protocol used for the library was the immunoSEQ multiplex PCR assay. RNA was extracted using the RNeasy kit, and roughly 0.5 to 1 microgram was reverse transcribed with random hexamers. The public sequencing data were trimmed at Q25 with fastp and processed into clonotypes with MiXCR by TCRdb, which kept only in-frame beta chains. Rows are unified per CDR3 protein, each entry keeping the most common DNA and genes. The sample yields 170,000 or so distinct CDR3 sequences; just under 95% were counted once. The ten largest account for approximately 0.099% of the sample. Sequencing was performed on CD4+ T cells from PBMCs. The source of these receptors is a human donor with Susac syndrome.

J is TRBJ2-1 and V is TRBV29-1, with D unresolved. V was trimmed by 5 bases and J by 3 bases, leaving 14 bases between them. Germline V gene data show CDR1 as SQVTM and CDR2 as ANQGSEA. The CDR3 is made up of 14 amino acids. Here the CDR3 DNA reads TGCAGCGTTTCGGCACGTGGGGACTACAATGAGCAGTTCTTC. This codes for CSVSARGDYNEQFF.

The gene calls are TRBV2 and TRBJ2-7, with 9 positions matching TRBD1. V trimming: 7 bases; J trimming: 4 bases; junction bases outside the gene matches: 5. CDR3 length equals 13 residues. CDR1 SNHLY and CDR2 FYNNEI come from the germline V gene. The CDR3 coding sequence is TGTGCCAGCACCGGACAGGGGAGGTACGAGCAGTACTTC. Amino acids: CASTGQGRYEQYF.

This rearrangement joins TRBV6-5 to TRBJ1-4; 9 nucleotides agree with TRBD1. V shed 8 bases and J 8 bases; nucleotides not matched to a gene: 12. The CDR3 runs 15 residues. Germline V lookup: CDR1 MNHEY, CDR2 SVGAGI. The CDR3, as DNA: TGTGCCAGCGGACGCCCGGGACAGGGCCGGGAAAAACTGTTTTTT. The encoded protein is CASGRPGQGREKLFF.

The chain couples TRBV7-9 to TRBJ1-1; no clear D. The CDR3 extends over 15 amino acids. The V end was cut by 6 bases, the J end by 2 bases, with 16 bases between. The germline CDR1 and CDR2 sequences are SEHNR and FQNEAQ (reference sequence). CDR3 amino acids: CASSPQALTNTEAFF. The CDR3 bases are TGTGCCAGCAGTCCCCAGGCCCTAACCAACACTGAAGCTTTCTTT.

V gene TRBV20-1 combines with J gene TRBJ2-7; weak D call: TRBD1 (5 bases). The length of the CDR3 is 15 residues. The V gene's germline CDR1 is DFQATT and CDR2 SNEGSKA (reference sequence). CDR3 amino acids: CRAEEQEYSSYEQYF. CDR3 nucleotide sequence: TGCAGGGCGGAAGAACAGGAGTACAGCTCCTACGAGCAGTACTTC.

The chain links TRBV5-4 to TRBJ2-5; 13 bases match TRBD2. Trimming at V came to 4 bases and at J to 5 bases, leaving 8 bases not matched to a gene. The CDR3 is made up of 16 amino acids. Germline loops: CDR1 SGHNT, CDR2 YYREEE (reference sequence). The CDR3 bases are TGTGCCAGCAGCCCAACCCGGACTAGCGGGAGTGAGACCCAGTACTTC. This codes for CASSPTRTSGSETQYF.

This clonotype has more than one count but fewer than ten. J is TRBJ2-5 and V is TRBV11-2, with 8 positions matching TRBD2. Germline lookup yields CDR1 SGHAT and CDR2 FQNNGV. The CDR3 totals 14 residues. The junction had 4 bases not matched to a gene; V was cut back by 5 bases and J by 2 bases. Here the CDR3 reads CASSLTSGQETQYF. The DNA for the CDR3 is TGTGCCAGCAGCCTCACTAGCGGACAAGAGACCCAGTACTTC.

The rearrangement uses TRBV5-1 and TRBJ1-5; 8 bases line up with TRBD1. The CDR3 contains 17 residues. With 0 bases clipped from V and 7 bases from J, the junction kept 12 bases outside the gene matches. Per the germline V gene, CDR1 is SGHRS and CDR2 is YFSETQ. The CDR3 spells CASSLAPLGQGEQPQHF. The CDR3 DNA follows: TGCGCCAGCAGCTTGGCCCCTCTCGGACAGGGAGAGCAGCCCCAGCATTTT.

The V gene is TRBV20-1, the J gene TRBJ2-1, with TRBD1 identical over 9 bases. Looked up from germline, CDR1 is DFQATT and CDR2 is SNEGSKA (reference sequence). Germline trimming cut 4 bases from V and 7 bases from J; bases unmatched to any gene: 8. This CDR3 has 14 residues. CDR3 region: CSATTGGRSNEQFF. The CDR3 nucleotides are TGCAGTGCTACAACAGGGGGCAGATCGAATGAGCAGTTCTTC.

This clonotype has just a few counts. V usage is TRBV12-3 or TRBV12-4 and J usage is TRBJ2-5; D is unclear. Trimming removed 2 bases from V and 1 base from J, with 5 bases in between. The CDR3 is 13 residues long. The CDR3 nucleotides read TGTGCCAGCAGTTTACTGTCCCAAGAGACCCAGTACTTC. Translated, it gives CASSLLSQETQYF.

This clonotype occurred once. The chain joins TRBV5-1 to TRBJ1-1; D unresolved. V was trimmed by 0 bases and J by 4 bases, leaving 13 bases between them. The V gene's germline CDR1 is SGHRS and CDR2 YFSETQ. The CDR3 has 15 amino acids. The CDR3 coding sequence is TGCGCCAGCAGCTTGGCGGGGATGCGCGGCACTGAAGCTTTCTTT. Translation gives CASSLAGMRGTEAFF.

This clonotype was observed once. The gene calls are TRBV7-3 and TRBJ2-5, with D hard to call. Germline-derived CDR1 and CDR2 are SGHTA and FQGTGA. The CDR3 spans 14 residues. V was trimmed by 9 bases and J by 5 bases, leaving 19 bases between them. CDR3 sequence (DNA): TGTGCCAGGCGAATCGGGCGATGGGATGAGACCCAGTACTTC. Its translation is CARRIGRWDETQYF.

The CDR3 nucleotides are TGTGCCAGCAGTGGACAGTCGACCGGGAAGGATGTTTTCTACGAGCAGTACTTC. Translated, it gives CASSGQSTGKDVFYEQYF. The J gene is TRBJ2-7, the V gene TRBV25-1; D is perhaps TRBD1 or TRBD2 (5 bases each). The V gene lost 4 bases and the J gene lost 3 bases, with 25 bases spanning the gap. The CDR3 covers 18 residues. Germline V lookup: CDR1 MGHDK, CDR2 SYGVNS.

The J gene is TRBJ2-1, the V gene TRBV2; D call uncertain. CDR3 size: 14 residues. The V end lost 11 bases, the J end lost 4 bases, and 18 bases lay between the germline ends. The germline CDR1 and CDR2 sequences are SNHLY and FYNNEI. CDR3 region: CASTIGAQYNEQFF. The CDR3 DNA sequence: TGTGCCTCGACGATCGGAGCCCAATACAATGAGCAGTTCTTC.

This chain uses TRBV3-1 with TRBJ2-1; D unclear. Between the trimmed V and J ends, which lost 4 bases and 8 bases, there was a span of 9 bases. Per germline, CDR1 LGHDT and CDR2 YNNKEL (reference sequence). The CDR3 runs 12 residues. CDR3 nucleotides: TGTGCCAGCAGCCCCTTAGGCCATGAGCAGTTCTTC. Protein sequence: CASSPLGHEQFF.

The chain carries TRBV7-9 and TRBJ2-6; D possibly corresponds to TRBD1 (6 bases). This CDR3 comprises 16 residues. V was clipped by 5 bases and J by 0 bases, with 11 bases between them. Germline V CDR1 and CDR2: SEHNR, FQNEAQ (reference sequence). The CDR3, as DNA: TGTGCCAGCAGCCTACAGGGTACCTCTGGGGCCAACGTCCTGACTTTC. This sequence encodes CASSLQGTSGANVLTF.